This entry lists 14 T cell receptor beta chains sequenced from one sample in a study of cytomegalovirus exposure and HLA in healthy donors. PCR amplification relied on 60 Vbeta primers (plus 13 Jbeta primers). Libraries were prepared by immunoSEQ multiplex PCR; TCRdb keeps only in-frame clonotypes and omits some of them. Among around 130,000 clones listed, over 75% were seen once. Sequencing was carried out using PBMCs. The receptors stem from a woman aged 18-35 years in good health and CMV-seronegative.

This clone was counted once. V and J are TRBV6-4 and TRBJ2-3; the D gene is possibly TRBD1 (5 bases). The germline V gene encodes CDR1 MRHNA and CDR2 SNTAGT. V was cut by 3 bases and J by 5 bases, with 9 bases left in between. The CDR3 contains 13 residues. This CDR3 reads CASSEGVEDTQYF. DNA for the CDR3: TGTGCCAGCAGTGAAGGGGTGGAAGATACGCAGTATTTT.

Here the CDR3 DNA reads TGTGCCAGCAGTTCAACCGGGACAGGTTTGGTAAATGAGCAGTTCTTC. It codes for CASSSTGTGLVNEQFF. The rearrangement links TRBV27 to TRBJ2-1, with TRBD1 matching over 8 bases. CDR3 size: 16 residues. Germline assignment: CDR1 MNHEY and CDR2 SMNVEV (reference sequence). With V trimmed by 4 bases and J by 7 bases, 12 bases remained unmatched.

This rearrangement joins TRBV6-8 to TRBJ1-1, with a weak D call TRBD1 (6 bases). CDR1 and CDR2 from the germline V gene are MNHGY and SAAAGT. CDR3 size: 22 residues. V lost 7 bases to trimming and J lost 4 bases, with 40 bases between them. The chain's CDR3 is CASNQPHPGGGRGEGPCTEAFF. The CDR3, as DNA: TGTGCCAGCAATCAGCCCCACCCCGGGGGAGGAAGGGGGGAGGGGCCCTGCACTGAAGCTTTCTTT.

The CDR3, as DNA: TGTGCCAGCAGCCCGGGACTAGCGGGAGTGAGCTCCTACGAGCAGTACTTC. Its protein is CASSPGLAGVSSYEQYF. This rearrangement joins TRBV7-6 to TRBJ2-7; the match to TRBD2 covers 14 bases. The CDR3 has 17 residues. After removal of 5 bases from V and 0 bases from J, the junction contained 6 bases not matched to a gene. Germline CDR1 SGHVS, CDR2 FNYEAQ.

The rearrangement joins TRBV19 to TRBJ1-2; no definite D call. The germline V and J ends were trimmed by 3 bases and 4 bases, with 21 bases remaining between them. Germline assignment: CDR1 LNHDA and CDR2 SQIVND (reference sequence). This CDR3 comprises 17 residues. CDR3 loop: CASSMTWLATGGYGYTF. In nucleotides, the CDR3 is TGTGCCAGTAGTATGACGTGGCTCGCTACCGGCGGCTATGGCTACACCTTC.

This clone was seen more than once but under ten times. J is TRBJ1-3 and V is TRBV20-1, with D unclear. CDR1 and CDR2 from the germline V gene are DFQATT and SNEGSKA (reference sequence). The CDR3 contains 11 residues. Between the trimmed V and J ends, which lost 4 bases and 2 bases, there was a span of 3 bases. The CDR3 region has the DNA TGCAGTGCTATAACTGGAAACACCATATATTTT. Its translation is CSAITGNTIYF.

The chain carries TRBV7-9 and TRBJ1-1; tentatively, D is TRBD1 (6 bases). V was clipped by 5 bases and J by 5 bases, with 12 bases between them. Germline CDR1 SEHNR, CDR2 FQNEAQ (reference sequence). This CDR3 has 13 amino acids. The CDR3 loop reads CASSHKGGTEAFF. DNA for the CDR3: TGTGCCAGCAGCCATAAGGGGGGGACTGAAGCTTTCTTT.

J is TRBJ2-1 and V is TRBV11-2; the D is unclear. The CDR3 is made up of 13 amino acids. V lost 4 bases and J lost 4, with 8 bases in between. CDR1 and CDR2 (germline): SGHAT, FQNNGV. The CDR3 region has the DNA TGTGCCAGCAGCTCCGCTAGGTACAATGAGCAGTTCTTC. It is translated as CASSSARYNEQFF.

The chain combines TRBV7-6 with TRBJ2-7, with D maybe TRBD1 (6 bases). The germline V and J ends were trimmed by 10 bases and 5 bases, with 15 bases remaining between them. Germline V gives CDR1 SGHVS, CDR2 FNYEAQ. The CDR3 has 12 amino acids. The CDR3 DNA sequence: TGTGCCATCCAATACAGGGCTCACGAGCAGTACTTC. Amino acids: CAIQYRAHEQYF. Supplemented by reference TRBV7-6 and TRBJ2-7, the full variable domain reads GAGVSQSPRYKVTKRGQDVALRCDPISGHVSLYWYRQALGQGPEFLTYFNYEAQQDKSGLPNDRFSAERPEGSISTLTIQRTEQRDSAMYRCAIQYRAHEQYFGPGTRLTVT.

V gene TRBV4-2 combines with J gene TRBJ2-3; D might be TRBD2 (5 bases). V was clipped by 0 bases and J by 7 bases, with 14 bases between them. Germline CDR1 LGHNA, CDR2 YNFKEQ. The CDR3 is 15 residues long. This chain's CDR3 is CASSQDRGERNTQYF. CDR3 DNA sequence: TGTGCCAGCAGCCAAGATCGGGGAGAAAGGAATACGCAGTATTTT.

The chain couples TRBV5-1 to TRBJ1-1; 7 bases map to TRBD1. The germline V gene has CDR1 SGHRS and CDR2 YFSETQ. V shed 4 bases, J shed 7 bases, and the junction held 7 bases outside the gene matches. The CDR3 has 13 residues. In DNA form, the CDR3 reads TGCGCCAGCAGCCTTGACAGGGACGGTGAAGCTTTCTTT. Residues: CASSLDRDGEAFF.

This clone was counted only a few times. The J gene is TRBJ1-5, the V gene TRBV19; TRBD1 is a possible D gene (6 bases). This CDR3 spans 14 amino acids. CDR1 is LNHDA, CDR2 SQIVND, per germline (reference sequence). The germline V and J ends were trimmed by 5 bases and 0 bases, with 8 bases remaining between them. The CDR3 is CASSRTASNQPQHF. CDR3 sequence (DNA): TGTGCCAGTAGTCGGACAGCTAGCAATCAGCCCCAGCATTTT.

The rearrangement links TRBV9 to TRBJ1-2; no firm D call. Trimming cost V 5 bases and J 4 bases, with 15 bases left between them. The CDR3 runs to 14 residues. Looked up from germline, CDR1 is SGDLS and CDR2 is YYNGEE. This CDR3 is CASSGTQSLYGYTF. The CDR3 DNA is TGTGCCAGCAGTGGAACACAGAGTCTCTATGGCTACACCTTC.

The sample holds a few counts of this clone. The V gene is TRBV7-6, the J gene TRBJ1-1; possibly TRBD1 for D (5 bases). Germline CDR1 and CDR2: SGHVS and FNYEAQ. The germline V and J ends were trimmed by 5 bases and 6 bases, with 16 bases remaining between them. This CDR3 has 14 residues. The CDR3 region is CASSLRSRVAEAFF. CDR3 coding DNA: TGTGCCAGCAGCCTTAGGAGCAGGGTCGCTGAAGCTTTCTTT.